The 31 T cell receptor beta chains reported below all come from one sample, sequenced in a study of T cell repertoires in cytomegalovirus infection. Each CDR3 protein gets one entry after TCRdb re-called the reads with MiXCR. The sample has 450,000 to 600,000 distinct CDR3 sequences, roughly a third seen once. No cognate antigen is known for these TCRs. The input for sequencing was cultured PBMCs, taken from culture after CMV antigen stimulation. All receptors derive from a human donor in good health (CMV status not recorded). Some clones in this sample may be carry-over from other donors' samples.

V and J are TRBV30 and TRBJ2-1; D gene unclear. V lost 3 bases and J 2 bases, leaving 5 bases between the germline ends. Germline-derived CDR1 and CDR2 are GTSNPN and SVGIG (reference sequence). The CDR3 spans 12 residues. The chain's CDR3 is CAWSLTYNEQFF. DNA for the CDR3: TGTGCCTGGAGCCTAACCTACAATGAGCAGTTCTTC.

This clonotype was picked up a small number of times. The rearrangement links TRBV19 to TRBJ2-7; D is undetermined. The CDR3 runs to 14 residues. CDR1 is LNHDA and CDR2 is SQIVND in the germline V gene (reference sequence). V was pared by 5 bases and J by 7 bases, with 18 bases between. The CDR3 sequence is CASSLRLTTGEQYF. The CDR3 region has the DNA TGTGCCAGTAGTCTCCGACTGACAACTGGAGAGCAGTACTTC.

This clonotype was counted between two and nine times. The chain links TRBV6-5 to TRBJ1-3; no clear D. The V and J ends lost 8 bases and 0 bases respectively, with 11 bases between them. The CDR3 sequence is 14 residues long. In germline, CDR1 is MNHEY, CDR2 SVGAGI. CDR3 residues: CASGRGLSGNTIYF. In nucleotides, the CDR3 is TGTGCCAGCGGGCGAGGGCTCTCTGGAAACACCATATATTTT.

V and J are TRBV18 and TRBJ2-7; possibly TRBD2 for D (6 bases). The germline V gene has CDR1 KGHSH and CDR2 LQKENI. This CDR3 has 13 residues. Between the trimmed V and J ends, which lost 3 bases and 4 bases, there was a span of 10 bases. In nucleotides, the CDR3 is TGTGCCAGCTCACCGGTTAGCGGATACGAGCAGTACTTC. It yields the protein CASSPVSGYEQYF. Filled out from reference TRBV18 and TRBJ2-7, the complete variable domain reads NAGVMQNPRHLVRRRGQEARLRCSPMKGHSHVYWYRQLPEEGLKFMVYLQKENIIDESGMPKERFSAEFPKEGPSILRIQQVVRGDSAAYFCASSPVSGYEQYFGPGTRLTVT.

This clonotype was seen ten or more times. The chain carries TRBV11-3 and TRBJ1-3; D unclear. The ends were cut back, 2 bases at V and 2 bases at J, with 4 bases in the middle. There are 13 residues in the CDR3. Germline lookup yields CDR1 SGHNT and CDR2 YENEEA. CDR3 nucleotide sequence: TGTGCCAGCAGCTTACCCCCTGGAAACACCATATATTTT. Protein product: CASSLPPGNTIYF.

In this sample, this clonotype turned up a few times. The chain couples TRBV7-8 to TRBJ2-3; D gene unclear. The CDR3 length is 16 residues. Trimming shortened V by 8 bases and J by 2 bases, and 20 bases separated the two germline ends. Germline CDR1 is SGHVS and CDR2 is FQNEAQ. DNA of the CDR3: TGTGCCAGCGTCCCCCTCGGGCAGTTGACCACAGATACGCAGTATTTT. Residues: CASVPLGQLTTDTQYF. Together with reference TRBV7-8 and TRBJ2-3, the CDR3 gives the full variable domain: GAGVSQSPRYKVAKRGQDVALRCDPISGHVSLFWYQQALGQGPEFLTYFQNEAQLDKSGLPSDRFFAERPEGSVSTLKIQRTQQEDSAVYLCASVPLGQLTTDTQYFGPGTRLTVL.

To note about this clonotype: A much larger clonotype is one base distant, so this may be a read error. No conserved phenylalanine or tryptophan is present at the end of the CDR3, so a read error is the likely explanation. V and J are TRBV7-2 and TRBJ2-1; D is unclear. Trimming took off 1 base at V and 3 bases at J, with 10 bases between the two ends. There are 15 residues in the CDR3. Germline values: CDR1 SGHTA, CDR2 FQGNSA. The CDR3 bases are TGTGCCAGCAGCTTAGGTGGCGGCCGCTACAATGAGCAGTTCTTA. The encoded protein is CASSLGGGRYNEQFL.

The rearrangement uses TRBV7-9 and TRBJ1-1, with D perhaps matching TRBD1 (6 bases). The CDR3 loop spans 16 amino acids. The ends were cut back, 1 base at V and 5 bases at J, with 17 bases in the middle. The germline V gene encodes CDR1 SEHNR and CDR2 FQNEAQ (reference sequence). CDR3 protein: CASSLGSPGVGTEAFF. CDR3 DNA: TGTGCCAGCAGCTTAGGCAGCCCAGGGGTCGGGACTGAAGCTTTCTTT. The full variable domain, with the rest looked up from reference TRBV7-9 and TRBJ1-1, is DTGVSQNPRHKITKRGQNVTFRCDPISEHNRLYWYRQTLGQGPEFLTYFQNEAQLEKSRLLSDRFSAERPKGSFSTLEIQRTEQGDSAMYLCASSLGSPGVGTEAFFGQGTRLTVV.

This rearrangement joins TRBV7-8 to TRBJ1-1, with TRBD1 matching 7 bases. This CDR3 contains 13 residues. V trimming: 6 bases; J trimming: 7 bases; junction bases outside the gene matches: 8. Germline V gene data show CDR1 as SGHVS and CDR2 as FQNEAQ. CDR3 residues: CASRLGTVGEAFF. The CDR3 bases are TGTGCCAGCAGACTGGGGACAGTTGGTGAAGCTTTCTTT. Combining the CDR3 with reference TRBV7-8 and TRBJ1-1 gives the whole variable domain GAGVSQSPRYKVAKRGQDVALRCDPISGHVSLFWYQQALGQGPEFLTYFQNEAQLDKSGLPSDRFFAERPEGSVSTLKIQRTQQEDSAVYLCASRLGTVGEAFFGQGTRLTVV.

This clonotype was seen more than once but under ten times. V is TRBV7-6 and J is TRBJ1-1; no definite D call. Trimming took off 4 bases at V and 0 bases at J, with 9 bases between the two ends. Germline V gives CDR1 SGHVS, CDR2 FNYEAQ. The CDR3 has 14 residues. The CDR3 DNA reads as TGTGCCAGCAGCTCCCCACCCATGAACACTGAAGCTTTCTTT. Its translation: CASSSPPMNTEAFF.

The genes are TRBV20-1 and TRBJ2-7; 13 bases align to TRBD2. This CDR3 is 16 amino acids long. Germline CDR1 and CDR2: DFQATT and SNEGSKA (reference sequence). Germline trimming cut 4 bases from V and 0 bases from J; bases unmatched to any gene: 6. CDR3 DNA sequence: TGCAGTGCTAACAGACTAGCGGGAGGCCTCTCCTACGAGCAGTACTTC. This gives the protein CSANRLAGGLSYEQYF.

This clonotype was counted a few times. The chain recombines TRBV7-6 with TRBJ2-3, with 10 nucleotides matching TRBD2. Looked up from germline, CDR1 is SGHVS and CDR2 is FNYEAQ. There are 14 residues in the CDR3. CDR3 in amino acids: CAVGLAGVTDTQYF. Here the CDR3 DNA reads TGTGCTGTGGGGCTAGCGGGAGTGACAGATACGCAGTATTTT.

The gene calls are TRBV10-3 and TRBJ2-3; 8 positions agree with TRBD2. The CDR3 is made up of 18 amino acids. Trimming removed 0 bases from V and 2 bases from J; junction bases left unmatched: 10. CDR1 and CDR2 (germline): ENHRY, SYGVKD. CDR3 DNA: TGTGCCATCAGTGAGTCAAGCGGGAGAGCGACGAACACAGATACGCAGTATTTT. Protein product: CAISESSGRATNTDTQYF.

A few counts support this clonotype. The chain carries TRBV25-1 and TRBJ2-3; unclear D gene. Germline loops: CDR1 MGHDK, CDR2 SYGVNS. The V and J ends lost 6 bases and 3 bases respectively, with 16 bases between them. This CDR3 has 15 residues. This CDR3 reads CASSGPPDHTDTQYF. CDR3 DNA sequence: TGTGCCAGCAGCGGGCCCCCTGACCATACAGATACGCAGTATTTT.

The genes are TRBV7-9 and TRBJ2-2; D tentatively fits TRBD1 or TRBD2 (5 bases each). Trimming pared 3 bases from V and 5 bases from J, leaving 16 bases between. CDR1 is SEHNR, CDR2 FQNEAQ, per germline (reference sequence). The CDR3 has 16 residues. CDR3 sequence reads: CASSLPGQESTGELFF. CDR3 DNA sequence: TGTGCCAGCAGCTTGCCGGGGCAGGAGAGTACCGGGGAGCTGTTTTTT.

The chain couples TRBV9 to TRBJ1-6, with 10 bases aligning to TRBD1. The CDR3 sequence is 18 residues long. V was clipped by 3 bases and J by 9 bases; unmatched bases: 15. Germline loops: CDR1 SGDLS, CDR2 YYNGEE. CDR3 sequence (DNA): TGTGCCAGCAGCGCAAACCGGGACAGGGGTCTATCGACTTCACCCCTCCACTTT. Residues: CASSANRDRGLSTSPLHF.

This rearrangement joins TRBV4-2 to TRBJ2-7, with TRBD2 identical over 7 bases. CDR1 LGHNA and CDR2 YNFKEQ come from the germline V gene. After removal of 0 bases from V and 4 bases from J, the junction contained 12 bases not matched to a gene. CDR3 length equals 17 residues. The CDR3 coding sequence is TGTGCCAGCAGCCAAGATCGGTTTAGCGGGCCTGATTACGAGCAGTACTTC. Its protein product is CASSQDRFSGPDYEQYF.

This clonotype has ten or more counts. The gene calls are TRBV7-2 and TRBJ2-5; TRBD2 is a possible D gene (6 bases). Germline V CDR1 and CDR2: SGHTA, FQGNSA. CDR3 length: 14 residues. V was cut by 5 bases and J by 5 bases, with 15 bases left in between. The CDR3 is CASSRRADRETQYF. Here the CDR3 DNA reads TGTGCCAGCAGCAGGAGGGCTGATCGCGAGACCCAGTACTTC.

V gene TRBV12-5 combines with J gene TRBJ1-2; 9 nucleotides agree with TRBD1. The CDR3 has 15 residues. With 3 bases clipped from V and 5 bases from J, the junction kept 7 bases outside the gene matches. Germline V gene data show CDR1 as LGHNT and CDR2 as FRNRAP. CDR3 sequence reads: CASGFTGGAPYGYTF. The CDR3 nucleotides are TGTGCTAGTGGTTTTACAGGGGGCGCCCCGTATGGCTACACCTTC.

This clonotype has a handful of counts. The CDR3 DNA reads as TGTGCCAGCAGCCTACTGACAGGAAACGAGCAGTACTTC. This gives the protein CASSLLTGNEQYF. The V gene is TRBV6-2 or TRBV6-3, the J gene TRBJ2-7; perhaps TRBD1 as D (6 bases). This CDR3 spans 13 amino acids. The germline V gene has CDR1 MNHEY and CDR2 SVGEGT. V shed 6 bases and J shed 5 bases, with 14 bases lying between them.

The CDR3 here is CASSIRQGAYNEQFF. As DNA, the CDR3 is TGTGCCAGTAGTATCAGACAGGGAGCCTACAATGAGCAGTTCTTC. The gene calls are TRBV19 and TRBJ2-1; 7 nucleotides agree with TRBD1. The CDR3 is 15 residues long. CDR1 LNHDA and CDR2 SQIVND come from the germline V gene (reference sequence). V lost 3 bases and J lost 2; bases outside the gene matches: 4.

The chain couples TRBV5-6 to TRBJ1-5; possible D gene TRBD1, 5 bases. Trimming took 0 bases from V and 10 from J, leaving 14 bases between them. CDR1 is SGHDT and CDR2 is YYEEEE in the germline V gene. This CDR3 contains 14 residues. In nucleotides, the CDR3 is TGTGCCAGCAGCTTGGGAGGGGCGATTGATCCCCAGCATTTT. This gives the protein CASSLGGAIDPQHF.

This sequence joins TRBV20-1 and TRBJ1-6, with 9 positions matching TRBD1. V trimming: 0 bases; J trimming: 6 bases; junction bases outside the gene matches: 6. The V gene's germline CDR1 is DFQATT and CDR2 SNEGSKA (reference sequence). CDR3 length: 16 amino acids. The CDR3 DNA is TGCAGTGCTAGAGATAAGGGACAGGGCGGTAATTCACCCCTCCACTTT. Its translation: CSARDKGQGGNSPLHF.

V and J are TRBV28 and TRBJ2-5, with 10 bases identical to TRBD2. The CDR3 consists of 17 residues. The germline CDR1 and CDR2 sequences are MDHEN and SYDVKM. The junction had 8 bases not matched to a gene; V was cut back by 2 bases and J by 2 bases. The CDR3: CASSLDRTSGRQETQYF. DNA of the CDR3: TGTGCCAGCAGTTTAGACCGGACTAGCGGCCGACAAGAGACCCAGTACTTC.

This chain connects TRBV27 to TRBJ1-5; D uncertain. The CDR3 has 14 amino acids. In germline, CDR1 is MNHEY, CDR2 SMNVEV (reference sequence). V was clipped by 1 base and J by 0 bases, with 4 bases between them. CDR3 coding DNA: TGTGCCAGCAGTTTATTGGATAGCAATCAGCCCCAGCATTTT. It is translated as CASSLLDSNQPQHF.

The chain combines TRBV7-9 with TRBJ1-2; 7 bases map to TRBD1. V lost 5 bases to trimming and J lost 3 bases; unmatched junction nucleotides: 12. The CDR3 is made up of 16 amino acids. Per germline, CDR1 SEHNR and CDR2 FQNEAQ (reference sequence). The chain's CDR3 is CASSKTGQALHYGYTF. The CDR3 nucleotides read TGTGCCAGCAGCAAAACTGGACAGGCGCTACACTATGGCTACACCTTC. Variable domain in full (rest from reference TRBV7-9 and TRBJ1-2): DTGVSQNPRHKITKRGQNVTFRCDPISEHNRLYWYRQTLGQGPEFLTYFQNEAQLEKSRLLSDRFSAERPKGSFSTLEIQRTEQGDSAMYLCASSKTGQALHYGYTFGSGTRLTVV.

The rearrangement uses TRBV27 and TRBJ1-2; D is ambiguous. Germline V lookup: CDR1 MNHEY, CDR2 SMNVEV (reference sequence). Trimming took off 4 bases at V and 2 bases at J, with 14 bases between the two ends. This CDR3 comprises 15 residues. The CDR3 here is CASSYRGRLNYGYTF. The CDR3 nucleotides are TGTGCCAGCAGTTACCGCGGAAGATTGAACTATGGCTACACCTTC.

The rearrangement joins TRBV20-1 to TRBJ1-6; D not certain. The CDR3 length is 14 residues. V was pared by 2 bases and J by 10 bases, with 15 bases between. Germline CDR1 DFQATT, CDR2 SNEGSKA (reference sequence). This chain's CDR3 is CSARWVTESSPLHF. Here the CDR3 DNA reads TGCAGTGCTAGATGGGTCACCGAGAGCTCACCCCTCCACTTT.

This clonotype appeared a few times. The chain has TRBV15 and TRBJ2-5; D is unclear. Germline V gene sequence: CDR1 LNHNV, CDR2 YYDKDF (reference sequence). V dropped 0 bases and J dropped 5 bases, with 7 bases sitting between them. This CDR3 contains 13 residues. The chain's CDR3 is CATSRDHSETQYF. The CDR3 DNA reads as TGTGCCACCAGCAGAGATCATTCGGAGACCCAGTACTTC.

The sample holds many counts of this clonotype. The genes are TRBV7-2 and TRBJ1-5, with D unclear. The CDR3 length is 15 residues. Germline V lookup: CDR1 SGHTA, CDR2 FQGNSA. The germline V and J ends were trimmed by 0 bases and 0 bases, with 6 bases remaining between them. CDR3 protein: CASSLAVRSNQPQHF. Written as DNA, the CDR3 is TGTGCCAGCAGCTTAGCGGTTCGTAGCAATCAGCCCCAGCATTTT.

This clonotype has more than one count but fewer than ten. J is TRBJ2-1 and V is TRBV20-1; no definite D call. The V end was cut by 2 bases, the J end by 9 bases, with 8 bases between. The CDR3 runs 11 residues. CDR1 and CDR2 (germline): DFQATT, SNEGSKA (reference sequence). The CDR3: CSARQYPEQFF. CDR3 nucleotide sequence: TGCAGTGCTAGACAGTACCCTGAGCAGTTCTTC.